These T cell receptor beta chains were read from a single sample in a study of beta chain features in type 1 diabetes. Profiled with immunoSEQ multiplex PCR; TCRdb holds only in-frame clones, not every one. The sample consists of 350,000 to 450,000 clones, around 15% of them appearing once. The sample comprised naive CD4+ T cells from blood. The receptors stem from a woman aged 18-35 years in good health. Each CDR3 is given with its conserved first and last residue. The D gene is left open where the match is weak. The size of a clone is reported for some rows only, either as once, few or many, or as a class for expanded clones.

cdr3_length	clone_size	v_call	d_call	j_call	cdr3_aa	cdr3_nt
16	-	TRBV9	-	TRBJ2-2	CASSVAGTVNTGELFF	TGTGCCAGCAGCGTAGCTGGTACAGTGAACACCGGGGAGCTGTTTTTT
12	few	TRBV9	-	TRBJ2-1	CASSFSVDEQFF	TGTGCCAGCAGCTTTAGCGTAGATGAGCAGTTCTTC
14	-	TRBV5-1	-	TRBJ2-3	CASTRLAPTDTQYF	TGCGCCAGCACCCGTCTAGCGCCTACAGATACGCAGTATTTT
13	few	TRBV25-1	-	TRBJ1-1	CASRDWGREETFF	TGTGCCAGCAGAGATTGGGGACGGGAGGAGACTTTCTTT
15	few	TRBV27	-	TRBJ2-7	CASSSVAAGSYEQYF	TGTGCCAGCAGTAGTGTGGCAGCAGGTTCCTACGAGCAGTACTTC
13	-	TRBV5-8	TRBD1	TRBJ2-3	CASSWTGTDTQYF	TGTGCCAGCAGCTGGACAGGGACAGATACGCAGTATTTT
13	-	TRBV28	-	TRBJ2-7	CASSPTGPYEQYF	TGTGCCAGCAGCCCTACAGGGCCCTACGAGCAGTACTTC
13	-	TRBV5-4	-	TRBJ2-2	CASSLMNGGELFF	TGTGCCAGCAGCTTGATGAACGGCGGGGAGCTGTTTTTT
13	once	TRBV18	TRBD1	TRBJ1-1	CASSIQGDTEAFF	TGTGCCAGCTCAATCCAGGGGGACACTGAAGCTTTCTTT
16	-	TRBV7-3	TRBD2	TRBJ2-1	CASSLIGTSGRNEQFF	TGTGCCAGCAGCTTAATAGGGACTAGCGGGAGAAATGAGCAGTTCTTC
15	-	TRBV5-1	-	TRBJ2-1	CASSLEAGPANEQFF	TGCGCCAGCAGCTTGGAGGCAGGGCCTGCCAATGAGCAGTTCTTC
12	few	TRBV7-9	-	TRBJ1-2	CASSLDSYGYTF	TGTGCCAGCAGCTTAGACAGCTATGGCTACACCTTC
14	few	TRBV7-2	-	TRBJ1-1	CASSSRGGRTEAFF	TGTGCCAGCAGCTCTAGAGGGGGAAGGACTGAAGCTTTCTTT
15	few	TRBV7-2	TRBD2	TRBJ2-3	CASSFASGRVDTQYF	TGTGCCAGCAGCTTCGCTAGCGGGAGGGTGGATACGCAGTATTTT
17	few	TRBV4-1	TRBD2	TRBJ2-7	CASSQEGAGGLRYEQYF	TGCGCCAGCAGCCAAGAAGGAGCGGGAGGACTCCGCTACGAGCAGTACTTC
15	few	TRBV9	TRBD2	TRBJ2-1	CASSARLAGVGEQFF	TGTGCCAGCAGCGCCAGACTAGCGGGAGTGGGTGAGCAGTTCTTC
15	-	TRBV6-5	-	TRBJ2-7	CASSYSWLNGGEQYF	TGTGCCAGCAGTTACTCGTGGCTGAACGGGGGCGAGCAGTACTTC
15	-	TRBV11-1	-	TRBJ1-1	CASIAFRRGNTEAFF	TGTGCCAGCATCGCGTTTCGACGGGGGAACACTGAAGCTTTCTTT
12	-	TRBV21-1	-	TRBJ2-1	CAAEGQNNEQFF	TGTGCCGCGGAGGGACAGAACAATGAGCAGTTCTTC
18	-	TRBV7-2	-	TRBJ2-3	CASTRTGGIAGGRYTQYF	TGTGCCAGCACCCGGACAGGGGGCATAGCGGGAGGGCGATATACGCAGTATTTT
15	-	TRBV5-1	TRBD2	TRBJ2-1	CASSFTSGSGNEQFF	TGCGCCAGCAGCTTTACTAGCGGGAGTGGCAATGAGCAGTTCTTC
12	-	TRBV29-1	-	TRBJ2-7	CSVVQGGGEQYF	TGCAGCGTTGTTCAGGGGGGAGGCGAGCAGTACTTC
18	-	TRBV27	TRBD1	TRBJ2-3	CASSPTTRQGWGTDTQYF	TGTGCCAGCAGTCCAACCACCCGACAGGGATGGGGCACAGATACGCAGTATTTT
16	-	TRBV6-5	TRBD2	TRBJ2-2	CASSYSGGRATGELFF	TGTGCCAGCAGTTACTCTGGCGGGAGGGCCACCGGGGAGCTGTTTTTT